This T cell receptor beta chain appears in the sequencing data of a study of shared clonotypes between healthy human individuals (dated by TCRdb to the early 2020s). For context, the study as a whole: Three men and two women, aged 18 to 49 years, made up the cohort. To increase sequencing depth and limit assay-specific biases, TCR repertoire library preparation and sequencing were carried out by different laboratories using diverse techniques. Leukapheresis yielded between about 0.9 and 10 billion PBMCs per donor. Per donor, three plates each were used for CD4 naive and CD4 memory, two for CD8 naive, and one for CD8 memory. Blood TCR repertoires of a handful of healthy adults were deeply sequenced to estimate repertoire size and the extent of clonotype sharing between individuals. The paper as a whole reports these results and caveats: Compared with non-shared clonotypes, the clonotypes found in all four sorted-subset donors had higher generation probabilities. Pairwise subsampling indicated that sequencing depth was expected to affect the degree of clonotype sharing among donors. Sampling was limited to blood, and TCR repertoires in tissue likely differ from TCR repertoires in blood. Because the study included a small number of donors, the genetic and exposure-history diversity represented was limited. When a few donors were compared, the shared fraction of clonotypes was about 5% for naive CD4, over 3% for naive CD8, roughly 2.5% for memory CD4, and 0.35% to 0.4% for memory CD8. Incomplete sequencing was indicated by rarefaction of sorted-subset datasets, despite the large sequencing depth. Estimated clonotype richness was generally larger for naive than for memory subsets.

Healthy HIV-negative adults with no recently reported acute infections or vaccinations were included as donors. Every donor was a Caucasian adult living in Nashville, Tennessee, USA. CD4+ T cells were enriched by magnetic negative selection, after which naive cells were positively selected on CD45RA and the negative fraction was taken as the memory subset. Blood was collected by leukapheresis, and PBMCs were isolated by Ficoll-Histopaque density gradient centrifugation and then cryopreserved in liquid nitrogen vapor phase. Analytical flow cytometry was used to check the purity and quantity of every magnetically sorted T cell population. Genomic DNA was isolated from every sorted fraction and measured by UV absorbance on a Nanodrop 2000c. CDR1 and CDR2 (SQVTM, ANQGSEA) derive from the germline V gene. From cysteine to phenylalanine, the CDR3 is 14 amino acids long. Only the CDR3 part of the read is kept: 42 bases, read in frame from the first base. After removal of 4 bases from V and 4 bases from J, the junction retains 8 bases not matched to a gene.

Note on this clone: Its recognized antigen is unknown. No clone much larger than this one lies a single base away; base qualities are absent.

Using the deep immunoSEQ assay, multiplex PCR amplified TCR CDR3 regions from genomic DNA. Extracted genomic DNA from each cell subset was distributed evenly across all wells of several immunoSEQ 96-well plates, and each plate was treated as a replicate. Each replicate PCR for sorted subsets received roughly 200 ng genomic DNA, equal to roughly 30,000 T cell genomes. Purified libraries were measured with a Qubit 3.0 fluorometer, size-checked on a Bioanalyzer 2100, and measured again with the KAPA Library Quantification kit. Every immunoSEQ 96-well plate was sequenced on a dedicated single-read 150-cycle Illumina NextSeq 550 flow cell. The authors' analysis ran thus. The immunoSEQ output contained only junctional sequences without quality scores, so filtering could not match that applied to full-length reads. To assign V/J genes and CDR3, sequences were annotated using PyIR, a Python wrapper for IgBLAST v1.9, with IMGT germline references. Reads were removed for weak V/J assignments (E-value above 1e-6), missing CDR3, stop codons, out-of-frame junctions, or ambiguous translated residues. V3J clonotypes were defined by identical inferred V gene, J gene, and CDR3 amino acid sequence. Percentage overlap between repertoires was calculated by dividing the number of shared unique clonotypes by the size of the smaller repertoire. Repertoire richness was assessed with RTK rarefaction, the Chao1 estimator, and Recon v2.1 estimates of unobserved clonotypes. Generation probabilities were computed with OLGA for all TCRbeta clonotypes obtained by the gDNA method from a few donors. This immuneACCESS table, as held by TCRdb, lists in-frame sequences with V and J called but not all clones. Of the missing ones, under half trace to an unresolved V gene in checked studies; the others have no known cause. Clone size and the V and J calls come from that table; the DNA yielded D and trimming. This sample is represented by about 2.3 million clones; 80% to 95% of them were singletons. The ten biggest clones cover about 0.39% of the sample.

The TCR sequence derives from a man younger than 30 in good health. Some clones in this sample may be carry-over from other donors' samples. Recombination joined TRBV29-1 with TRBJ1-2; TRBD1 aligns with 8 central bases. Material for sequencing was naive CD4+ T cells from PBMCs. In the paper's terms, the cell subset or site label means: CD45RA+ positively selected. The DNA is TGCAGCGTTGTCCGTGGACAGGGAGCCTATGGCTACACCTTC. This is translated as CSVVRGQGAYGYTF.